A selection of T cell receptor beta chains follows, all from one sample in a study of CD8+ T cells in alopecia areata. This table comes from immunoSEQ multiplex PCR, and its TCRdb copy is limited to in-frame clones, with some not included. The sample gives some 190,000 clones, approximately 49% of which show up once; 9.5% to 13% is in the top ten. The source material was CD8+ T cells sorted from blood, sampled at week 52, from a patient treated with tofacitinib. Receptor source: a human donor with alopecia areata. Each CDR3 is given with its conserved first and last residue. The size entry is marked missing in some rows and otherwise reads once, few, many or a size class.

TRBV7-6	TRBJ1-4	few	CASSFNGFQTEKLFF
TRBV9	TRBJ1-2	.	CASSERTNYGYTF
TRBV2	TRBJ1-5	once	CASSETGQENNQPQHF
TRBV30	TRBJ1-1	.	CAWSVRAGGEAFF
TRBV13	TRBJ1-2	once	CASSMDTGLDYGYTF
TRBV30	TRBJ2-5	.	CAWSVMGMETQYF
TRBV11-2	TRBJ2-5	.	CASRGQGEETQYF
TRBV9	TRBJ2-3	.	CASSVAFARDTQYF
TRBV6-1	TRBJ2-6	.	CASGDISGANVLTF
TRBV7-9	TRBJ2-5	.	CASSPGGTKETQYF
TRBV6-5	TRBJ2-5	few	CASWSAQQETQYF
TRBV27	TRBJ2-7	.	CASRDQGLRPYEQYF
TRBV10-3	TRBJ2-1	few	CAISEGGDWAYNEQFF
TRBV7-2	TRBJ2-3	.	CASSFDPSGTSGVEDTQYF
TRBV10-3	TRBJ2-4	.	CATGDRVPLNIQYF
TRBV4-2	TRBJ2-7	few	CASSQAGQHYEQYF
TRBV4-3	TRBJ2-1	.	CASSQVQGAPNEQFF
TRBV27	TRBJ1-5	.	CASSPVVSGNQPQHF
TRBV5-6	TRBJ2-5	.	CASSFDVRVQETQYF
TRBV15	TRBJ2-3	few	CATSSPMKDTQYF
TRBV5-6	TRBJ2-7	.	CASSSMMRPGEQYF
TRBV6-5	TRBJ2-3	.	CASSFRQGTDTQYF
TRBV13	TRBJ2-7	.	CASLGHSGEQYF
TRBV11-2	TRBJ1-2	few	CASSVDRGNYGYTF
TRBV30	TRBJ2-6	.	CAWKAGDGSGANVLTF
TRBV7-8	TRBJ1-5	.	CASTLGRVNQPQHF
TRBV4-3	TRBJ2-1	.	CASSQDGSSGENNEQFF
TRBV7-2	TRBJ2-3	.	CASSPWPSTDTQYF
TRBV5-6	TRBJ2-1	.	CASSPDGAEQFF
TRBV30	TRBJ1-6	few	CAWNLQGRNSPLHF
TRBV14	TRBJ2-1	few	CASSQDLAGRGEQFF
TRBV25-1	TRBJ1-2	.	CASSVSAVNGYTF
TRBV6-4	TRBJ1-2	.	CASSDNLRGYTF
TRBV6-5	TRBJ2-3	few	CASSSQGAADTQYF
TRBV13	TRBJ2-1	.	CASSLVQGLYNEQFF
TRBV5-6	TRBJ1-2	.	CASVAGGLGYGYTF
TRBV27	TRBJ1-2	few	CASSTLDRGLNGYTF
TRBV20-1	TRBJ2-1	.	CSAPLGPRGVF
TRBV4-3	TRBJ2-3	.	CASSQEPGPDTDTQYF
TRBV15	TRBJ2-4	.	CATSRGAPADIQYF
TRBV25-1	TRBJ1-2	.	CATEMNYGYTF
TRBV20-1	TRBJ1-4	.	CSAGGIQKLFF
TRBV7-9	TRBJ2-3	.	CASSPGTSADTQYF
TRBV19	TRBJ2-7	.	CASSIGGAYEQYF
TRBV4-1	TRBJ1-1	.	CASSLGASGDTEAFF
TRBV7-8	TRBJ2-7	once	CASSQANYYEQYF
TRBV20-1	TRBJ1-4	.	CSALGEEKLFF
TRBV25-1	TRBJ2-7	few	CASSGTSGGRHEQYF
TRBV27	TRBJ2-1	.	CASSLWGAEQFF
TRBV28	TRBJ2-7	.	CASEDRITYEQYF
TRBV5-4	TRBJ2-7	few	CASSFASGGYEQYF
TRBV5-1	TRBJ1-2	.	CASSVGTGANYGYTF
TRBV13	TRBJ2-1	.	CASSLRAEAYNEQFF
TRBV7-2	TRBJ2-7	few	CASSSLAGARYEQYF
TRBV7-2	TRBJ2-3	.	CASRRGDRTDTQYF
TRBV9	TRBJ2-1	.	CASSSHRSSYNEQFF
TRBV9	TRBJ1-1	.	CASGAGGTEAFF